This T cell receptor beta chain is from a study of blood T cells in healthy people across ages. Study-wide findings and caveats: Roughly linearly, TCR beta diversity per million T cells fell as age increased.

A J-beta primer mix and a sample-barcoded 5' primer were used in a second PCR of about 7 to 11 cycles. Each sample yielded at least 2.5 million CDR3-containing paired-end reads. One entry per CDR3 protein results from TCRdb running MiXCR on the 5' RACE reads. The sample holds 1.4 million or so distinct CDR3 sequences, approximately 43% seen once. Germline lookup yields CDR1 MNHEY and CDR2 SVGEGT. Trimming cost V 6 bases and J 7 bases; bases outside gene matches: 9. CDR3 length equals 15 residues. Details on this clonotype: Its antigen is undetermined.

This chain uses TRBV6-2 or TRBV6-3 with TRBJ2-2, with 9 bases that match TRBD1. Sequenced sample: blood. This TCR derives from a woman between 18 and 29 years old in good health. The CDR3 region is CASRPWTGADGELFF. In DNA, the CDR3 is TGTGCCAGCAGACCTTGGACAGGGGCGGACGGGGAGCTGTTTTTT.